This T cell receptor (beta chain) stems from a study of T cells in Graves' hyperthyroidism and ophthalmopathy. RNA transcripts provided the source from which TCR beta CDR3 regions were amplified. RT-PCR in the first round (using the HTBI primer set) targeted the TCR CDR3. TCRdb processed the multiplex PCR reads anew with MiXCR; each CDR3 protein has one entry. The sample lists about 500,000 distinct CDR3 sequences; around 17% were seen once. CDR3 length: 19 residues. CDR1 DFQATT and CDR2 SNEGSKA come from the germline V gene (reference sequence). Germline trimming cut 1 base from V and 4 bases from J; bases unmatched to any gene: 11. In this sample, this clonotype turned up many times.

The sample consisted of blood. The clonotype comes from a woman under 30 with Graves' hyperthyroidism. The gene calls are TRBV20-1 and TRBJ2-3; TRBD2 matches 16 bases. CDR3 DNA sequence: TGCAGTGCTAGAGCCACCCTAGGGACTAGCGGGGGGGTAGCAGATACGCAGTATTTT. It codes for CSARATLGTSGGVADTQYF.